These 9 T cell receptor beta chains were sequenced from one sample in a study of cytomegalovirus exposure and HLA in healthy donors. The PCR used 60 Vbeta and 13 Jbeta primers. The table came from immunoSEQ multiplex PCR; TCRdb's copy has only in-frame clones and leaves some out. The sample records 85,000 to 90,000 clones, 85% to 90% being singletons. Specimen: PBMCs. The receptors come from a man aged 18-30 years in good health and CMV-seronegative.

V and J are TRBV25-1 and TRBJ2-5, with 8 bases aligning to TRBD1. Germline lookup yields CDR1 MGHDK and CDR2 SYGVNS. The ends lost 3 bases at V and 5 bases at J; junction bases unmatched: 5. CDR3 length: 14 residues. CDR3 sequence reads: CASSDRTGIETQYF. The CDR3 nucleotides read TGTGCCAGCAGTGACCGGACAGGGATTGAGACCCAGTACTTC.

This sequence joins TRBV10-3 and TRBJ2-2; D possibly corresponds to TRBD2 (6 bases). Germline CDR1 reads ENHRY; CDR2 reads SYGVKD. The V and J ends lost 7 bases and 6 bases respectively, with 15 bases between them. The CDR3 has 14 residues. CDR3 residues: CAITGTPEAGELFF. In DNA form, the CDR3 reads TGTGCCATCACTGGGACTCCCGAGGCCGGGGAGCTGTTTTTT.

This sequence joins TRBV19 and TRBJ2-2, with 7 bases fitting TRBD2. Looked up from germline, CDR1 is LNHDA and CDR2 is SQIVND (reference sequence). V lost 7 bases to trimming and J lost 3 bases; unmatched junction nucleotides: 11. The CDR3 covers 16 residues. CDR3 nucleotide sequence: TGTGCCAGTATCCCCCCGGGGAGGGTCGACACCGGGGAGCTGTTTTTT. Translating gives CASIPPGRVDTGELFF.

J is TRBJ2-5 and V is TRBV29-1, with TRBD2 matching over 13 bases. V shed 0 bases and J 1 base; nucleotides not matched to a gene: 20. Germline lookup yields CDR1 SQVTM and CDR2 ANQGSEA. The CDR3 totals 22 residues. CDR3 amino acids: CSVEEGVFGTSGRARSQETQYF. In DNA, the CDR3 is TGCAGCGTTGAAGAAGGGGTCTTCGGCACTAGCGGGAGGGCCAGATCCCAAGAGACCCAGTACTTC.

This chain joins TRBV19 and TRBJ1-4, with a tentative D call TRBD1 (6 bases). V gave up 7 bases and J gave up 4 bases, with 13 bases separating them. Germline CDR1 LNHDA, CDR2 SQIVND (reference sequence). This CDR3 has 14 amino acids. DNA for the CDR3: TGTGCCAGTACCCCCAGGGGAATTAATGAAAAACTGTTTTTT. Amino acid sequence: CASTPRGINEKLFF.

The rearrangement joins TRBV19 to TRBJ1-5; no clear D gene. The CDR3 loop spans 14 amino acids. The germline gives CDR1 LNHDA, CDR2 SQIVND (reference sequence). The V and J ends lost 7 bases and 1 base respectively, with 11 bases between them. The CDR3 loop is CASTRQASNQPQHF. CDR3 DNA sequence: TGTGCCAGTACTCGCCAGGCCAGCAATCAGCCCCAGCATTTT.

This chain links TRBV23-1 with TRBJ2-5; D is perhaps TRBD1 (5 bases). TRBV23-1 counts as an open reading frame of uncertain function. The CDR3 has 15 residues. The V gene lost 8 bases and the J gene lost 2 bases, with 18 bases spanning the gap. This CDR3 reads CASSHLRQGQETQYF. In DNA form, the CDR3 reads TGCGCCAGCTCCCACCTCCGTCAGGGACAAGAGACCCAGTACTTC.

The rearrangement uses TRBV18 and TRBJ2-3, with 10 nucleotides matching TRBD2. The CDR3 loop spans 17 amino acids. Germline loops: CDR1 KGHSH, CDR2 LQKENI. V shed 3 bases and J 4 bases; nucleotides not matched to a gene: 10. The CDR3 nucleotides read TGTGCCAGCTCACCCCTCGAGCGGGAGGGCTATTCAGATACGCAGTATTTT. Amino acid sequence: CASSPLEREGYSDTQYF.

About this clone itself: Germline is not matched at one junction end, which may reflect a read error. The J gene is TRBJ2-1, the V gene TRBV7-7; TRBD2 matches 12 bases. The germline V gene encodes CDR1 SSHAT and CDR2 FNYEAQ (reference sequence). The CDR3 runs to 16 residues. This CDR3 is CASSPTTSGSFDEQFF. DNA for the CDR3: TGTGCTAGCAGCCCAACGACTAGCGGGAGTTTCGATGAGCAGTTCTTC.